This T cell receptor (beta chain) originates from a study of cytomegalovirus exposure and HLA in healthy donors. About this clone: The antigen remains undetermined.

Study results and limitations: One cluster of highly shared sequence variants probably arose as a sequencing artifact.

Trimming stripped 0 bases from V and 5 bases from J, with 8 bases between. CDR1 and CDR2 from the germline V gene are ENHRY and SYGVKD. This CDR3 comprises 13 residues. It was with 60 Vbeta and 13 Jbeta primers that the PCR ran. TCRdb keeps only in-frame clones here, not all; method: immunoSEQ multiplex PCR. The profile shows some 200,000 clones, approximately 82% of them singletons. This clonotype was obtained from a woman aged 40-49 years in good health and CMV-seronegative. V and J are TRBV10-3 and TRBJ2-7; D is unresolved. The sequenced sample consisted of PBMCs. The CDR3 nucleotides are TGTGCCATCAGTGAGTCGTGGGCCCACGAGCAGTACTTC. This encodes CAISESWAHEQYF.